This TCR beta chain was captured by sequencing in a study of HIV-infected children after antiretroviral therapy interruption. Overall study: Most participating children were previously exposed to EBV and CMV. In continuous treatment, analyzed samples were from weeks 0, 48 and 150. Study-wide findings and caveats: A few patients showed more shared-triplet CDR3 clusters following treatment interruption.

V was pared by 2 bases and J by 4 bases, with 6 bases of the junction left unmatched. The CDR3 is made up of 15 amino acids. The germline gives CDR1 LGHDT, CDR2 YNNKEL (reference sequence). Regarding treatment: PENTA 11 planned treatment interruption arm or continuous ART arm. Unique molecular identifiers were included in an RNA-based 3' RACE TCR library. Via MiXCR, TCRdb re-called the 3' RACE reads, giving one row per CDR3 protein. Among roughly 7,000 distinct CDR3 sequences listed, around a sixth were seen once. This clonotype occurred many times. Its antigen is still unknown. The origin of this receptor is a pool of human donors with HIV. Sequencing used CD45RO+ CD8+ T cells from PBMCs, pooled from several time points, obtained from a donor given antiretroviral therapy, either interrupted or continuous. Subset denoted: memory CD8+ CD45RO+ CD45RA- T cells. This chain uses TRBV3-1 with TRBJ2-7; 9 positions match TRBD1. The CDR3 nucleotides read TGTGCCAGCAGCCAAATCGGGACAGGGACTTACGAGCAGTACTTC. Amino acids: CASSQIGTGTYEQYF.